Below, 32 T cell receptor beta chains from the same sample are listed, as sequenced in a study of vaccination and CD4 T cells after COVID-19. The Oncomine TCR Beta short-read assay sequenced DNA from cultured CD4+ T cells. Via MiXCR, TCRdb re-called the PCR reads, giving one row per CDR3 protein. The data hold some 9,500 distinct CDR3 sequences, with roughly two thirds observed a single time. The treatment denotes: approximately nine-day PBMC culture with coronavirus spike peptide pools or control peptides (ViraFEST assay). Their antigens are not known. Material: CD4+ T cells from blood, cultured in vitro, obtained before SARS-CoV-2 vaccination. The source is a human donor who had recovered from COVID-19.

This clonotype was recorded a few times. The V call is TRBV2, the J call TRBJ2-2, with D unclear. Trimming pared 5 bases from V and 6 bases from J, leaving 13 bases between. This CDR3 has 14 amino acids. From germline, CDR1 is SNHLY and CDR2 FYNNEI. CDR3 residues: CASSPGYQAGELFF. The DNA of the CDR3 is TGTGCCAGCAGTCCTGGTTACCAGGCCGGGGAGCTGTTTTTT.

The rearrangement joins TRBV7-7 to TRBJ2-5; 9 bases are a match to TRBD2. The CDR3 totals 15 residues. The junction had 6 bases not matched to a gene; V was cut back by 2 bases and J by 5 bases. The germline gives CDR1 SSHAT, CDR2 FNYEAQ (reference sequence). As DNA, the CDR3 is TGTGCCAGCAGCTTAAGTTGGACTAGCGTTGAGACCCAGTACTTC. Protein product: CASSLSWTSVETQYF.

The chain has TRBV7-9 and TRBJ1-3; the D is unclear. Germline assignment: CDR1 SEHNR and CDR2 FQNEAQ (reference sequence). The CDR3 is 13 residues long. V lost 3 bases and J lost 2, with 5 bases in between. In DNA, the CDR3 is TGTGCCAGCAGCTTTCCGCCTGGAAACACCATATATTTT. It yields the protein CASSFPPGNTIYF.

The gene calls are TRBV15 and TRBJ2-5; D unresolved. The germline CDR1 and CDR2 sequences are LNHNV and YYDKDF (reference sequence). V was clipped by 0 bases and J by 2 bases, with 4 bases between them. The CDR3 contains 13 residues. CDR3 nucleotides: TGTGCCACCAGCAGAGATAGTCAAGAGACCCAGTACTTC. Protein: CATSRDSQETQYF.

CDR3 DNA: TGCAGTGCTAGAGATAGTGGGACAGGGGAAGAGACCCAGTACTTC. Its translation: CSARDSGTGEETQYF. The chain couples TRBV20-1 to TRBJ2-5; 10 positions match TRBD1. Germline V gene data show CDR1 as DFQATT and CDR2 as SNEGSKA (reference sequence). The CDR3 has 15 amino acids. Trimming removed 0 bases from V and 3 bases from J; junction bases left unmatched: 4.

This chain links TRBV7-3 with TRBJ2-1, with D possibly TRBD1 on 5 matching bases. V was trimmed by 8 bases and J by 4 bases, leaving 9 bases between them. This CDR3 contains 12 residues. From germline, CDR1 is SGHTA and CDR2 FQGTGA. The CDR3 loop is CASVRQYNEQFF. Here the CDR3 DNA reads TGTGCCAGCGTTAGACAGTACAATGAGCAGTTCTTC. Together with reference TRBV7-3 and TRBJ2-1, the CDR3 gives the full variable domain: GAGVSQTPSNKVTEKGKYVELRCDPISGHTALYWYRQSLGQGPEFLIYFQGTGAADDSGLPNDRFFAVRPEGSVSTLKIQRTERGDSAVYLCASVRQYNEQFFGPGTRLTVL.

In DNA, the CDR3 is TGTGCCAGCAGCTTAGAGGTCGGAAATTCACCCCTCCACTTT. It is translated as CASSLEVGNSPLHF. The V call is TRBV7-9, the J call TRBJ1-6; D gene uncertain. The CDR3 runs 14 residues. V was cut by 1 base and J by 7 bases, with 8 bases left in between. Germline V gene lookup returns CDR1 SEHNR and CDR2 FQNEAQ (reference sequence).

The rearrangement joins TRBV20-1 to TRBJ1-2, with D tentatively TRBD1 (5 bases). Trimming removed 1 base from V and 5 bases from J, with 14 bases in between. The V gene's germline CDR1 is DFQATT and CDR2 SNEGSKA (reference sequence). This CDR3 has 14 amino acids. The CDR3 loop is CSARVRQGAYGYTF. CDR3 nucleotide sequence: TGCAGTGCTAGAGTCCGTCAGGGAGCTTATGGCTACACCTTC.

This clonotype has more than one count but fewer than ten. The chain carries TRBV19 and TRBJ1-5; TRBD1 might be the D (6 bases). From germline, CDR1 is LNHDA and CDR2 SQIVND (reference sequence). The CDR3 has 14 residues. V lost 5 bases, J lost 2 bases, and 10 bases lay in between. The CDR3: CASSWPGGNQPQHF. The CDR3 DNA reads TGTGCCAGTAGTTGGCCAGGGGGCAATCAGCCCCAGCATTTT.

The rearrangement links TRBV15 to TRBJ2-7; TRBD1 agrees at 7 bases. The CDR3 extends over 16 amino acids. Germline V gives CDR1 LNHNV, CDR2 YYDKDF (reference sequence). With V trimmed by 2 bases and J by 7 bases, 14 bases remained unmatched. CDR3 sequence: CATSRSIDRADGEQYF. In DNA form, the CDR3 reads TGTGCCACCAGCAGATCGATAGACAGGGCGGACGGGGAGCAGTACTTC.

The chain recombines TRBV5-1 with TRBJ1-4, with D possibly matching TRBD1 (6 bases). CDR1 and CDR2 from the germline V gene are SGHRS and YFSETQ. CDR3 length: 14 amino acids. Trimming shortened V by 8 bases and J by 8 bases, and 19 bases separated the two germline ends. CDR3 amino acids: CASSRGRGREKLFF. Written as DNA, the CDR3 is TGCGCCAGTAGCCGGGGCAGGGGTAGGGAAAAACTGTTTTTT.

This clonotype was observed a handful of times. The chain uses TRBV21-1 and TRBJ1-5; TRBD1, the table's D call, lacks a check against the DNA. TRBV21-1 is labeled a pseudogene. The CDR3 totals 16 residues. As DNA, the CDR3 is TGTGCCAGCAGCCGAAGGACAGGGAGGTCGGGACAGCCCCAGCATTTT. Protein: CASSRRTGRSGQPQHF.

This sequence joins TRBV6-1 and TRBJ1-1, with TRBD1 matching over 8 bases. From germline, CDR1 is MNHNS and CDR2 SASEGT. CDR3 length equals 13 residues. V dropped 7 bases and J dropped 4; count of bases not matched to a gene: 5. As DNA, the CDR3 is TGTGCCAGCATCCGTCAGGGGGCCACTGAAGCTTTCTTT. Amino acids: CASIRQGATEAFF.

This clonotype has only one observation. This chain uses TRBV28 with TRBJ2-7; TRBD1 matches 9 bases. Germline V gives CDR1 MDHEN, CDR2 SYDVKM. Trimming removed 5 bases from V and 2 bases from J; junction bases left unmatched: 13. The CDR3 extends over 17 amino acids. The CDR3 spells CASSLTGGAASAYEQYF. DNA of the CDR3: TGTGCCAGCAGTCTGACAGGGGGGGCGGCTAGCGCCTACGAGCAGTACTTC.

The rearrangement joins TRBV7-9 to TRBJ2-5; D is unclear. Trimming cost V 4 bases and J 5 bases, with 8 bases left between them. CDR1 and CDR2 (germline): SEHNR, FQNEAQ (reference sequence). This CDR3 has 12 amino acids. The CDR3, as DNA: TGTGCCAGCAGCTGGGCTAGGGAGACCCAGTACTTC. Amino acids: CASSWARETQYF.

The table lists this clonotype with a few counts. The CDR3 coding sequence is TGCAGTGCTAGAGCGTTTGTCGCGGACAATGAGCAGTTCTTC. Residues: CSARAFVADNEQFF. The chain links TRBV20-1 to TRBJ2-1; unclear D gene. CDR3 length: 14 residues. CDR1 is DFQATT and CDR2 is SNEGSKA in the germline V gene (reference sequence). The germline V and J ends were trimmed by 1 base and 5 bases, with 12 bases remaining between them.

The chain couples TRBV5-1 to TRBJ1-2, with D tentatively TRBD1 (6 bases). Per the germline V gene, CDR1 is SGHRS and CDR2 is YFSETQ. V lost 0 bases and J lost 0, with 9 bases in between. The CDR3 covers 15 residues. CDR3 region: CASSLADRSNYGYTF. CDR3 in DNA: TGCGCCAGCAGCTTGGCCGACAGGTCTAACTATGGCTACACCTTC.

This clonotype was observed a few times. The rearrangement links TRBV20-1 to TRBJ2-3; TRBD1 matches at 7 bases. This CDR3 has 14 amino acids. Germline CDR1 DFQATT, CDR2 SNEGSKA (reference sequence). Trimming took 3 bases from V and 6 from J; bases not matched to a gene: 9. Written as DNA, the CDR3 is TGCAGTGCTAGGATCGGACAGGCATCGGATACGCAGTATTTT. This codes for CSARIGQASDTQYF.

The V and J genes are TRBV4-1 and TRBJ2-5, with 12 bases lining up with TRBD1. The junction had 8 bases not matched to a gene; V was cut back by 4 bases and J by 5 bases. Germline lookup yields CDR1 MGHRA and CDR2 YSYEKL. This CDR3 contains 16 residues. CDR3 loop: CASSPLGQGAVETQYF. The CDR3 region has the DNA TGCGCCAGCAGCCCTCTGGGACAGGGGGCTGTGGAGACCCAGTACTTC.

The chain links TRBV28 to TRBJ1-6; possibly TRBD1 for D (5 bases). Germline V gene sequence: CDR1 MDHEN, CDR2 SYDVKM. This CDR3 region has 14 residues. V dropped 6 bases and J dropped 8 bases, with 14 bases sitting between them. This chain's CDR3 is CASRPIRGDSPLHF. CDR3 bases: TGTGCCAGCAGACCTATCCGGGGGGATTCACCCCTCCACTTT.

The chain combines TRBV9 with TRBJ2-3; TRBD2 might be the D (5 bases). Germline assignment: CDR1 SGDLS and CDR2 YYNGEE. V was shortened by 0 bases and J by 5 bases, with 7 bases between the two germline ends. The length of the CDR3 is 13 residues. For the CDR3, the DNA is TGTGCCAGCAGCGTAGTGGGAGTAGATACGCAGTATTTT. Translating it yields CASSVVGVDTQYF.

CDR3 amino acids: CASSQAWSGTGEPYEQYF. The CDR3 nucleotides read TGCGCCAGCAGCCAAGCTTGGTCCGGGACAGGGGAACCCTACGAGCAGTACTTC. The rearrangement uses TRBV4-3 and TRBJ2-7; 10 positions match TRBD1. The J segment lost 2 bases and the V segment lost 1 base, leaving 11 bases of the junction unmatched. CDR1 and CDR2 (germline): LGHNA, YSLEER. The length of the CDR3 is 18 residues.

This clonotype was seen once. In DNA, the CDR3 is TGTGCCAGTAGTACCCCTTCGCGGGACGGAAACATTCAGTACTTC. It codes for CASSTPSRDGNIQYF. The V gene is TRBV19, the J gene TRBJ2-4, with D possibly being TRBD2 (6 bases). In germline, CDR1 is LNHDA, CDR2 SQIVND (reference sequence). The length of the CDR3 is 15 residues. V shed 4 bases and J shed 6 bases, with 16 bases lying between them.

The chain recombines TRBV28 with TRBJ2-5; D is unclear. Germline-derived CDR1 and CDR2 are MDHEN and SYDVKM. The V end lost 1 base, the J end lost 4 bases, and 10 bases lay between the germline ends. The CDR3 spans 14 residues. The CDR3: CASSLLFLGETQYF. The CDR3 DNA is TGTGCCAGCAGTTTATTGTTCCTGGGAGAGACCCAGTACTTC.

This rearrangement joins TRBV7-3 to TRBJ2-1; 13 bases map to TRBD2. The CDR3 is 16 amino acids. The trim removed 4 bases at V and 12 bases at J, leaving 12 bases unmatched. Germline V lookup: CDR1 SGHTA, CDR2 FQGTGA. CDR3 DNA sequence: TGTGCCAGCAGCTCGCGGACTAGCGGGAGTACATCGGGGCAGTTCTTC. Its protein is CASSSRTSGSTSGQFF.

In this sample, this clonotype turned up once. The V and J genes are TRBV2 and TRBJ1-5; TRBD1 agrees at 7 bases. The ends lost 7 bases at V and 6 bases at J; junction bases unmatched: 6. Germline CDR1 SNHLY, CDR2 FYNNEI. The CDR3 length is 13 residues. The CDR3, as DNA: TGTGCCAGCACGGGACAGATGGGTCAGCCCCAGCATTTT. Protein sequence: CASTGQMGQPQHF.

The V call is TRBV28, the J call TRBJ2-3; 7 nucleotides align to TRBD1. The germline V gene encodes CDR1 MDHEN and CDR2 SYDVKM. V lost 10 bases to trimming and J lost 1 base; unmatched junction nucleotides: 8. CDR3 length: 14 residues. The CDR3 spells CATVTGAGTDTQYF. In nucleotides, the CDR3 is TGTGCCACCGTTACAGGGGCGGGCACAGATACGCAGTATTTT.

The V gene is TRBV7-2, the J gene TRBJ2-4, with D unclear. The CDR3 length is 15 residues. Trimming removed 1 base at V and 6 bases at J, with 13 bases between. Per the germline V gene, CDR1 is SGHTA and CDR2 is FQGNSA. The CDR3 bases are TGTGCCAGCAGCTTAGAGGGTACGGTGGGAAACATTCAGTACTTC. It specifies CASSLEGTVGNIQYF.

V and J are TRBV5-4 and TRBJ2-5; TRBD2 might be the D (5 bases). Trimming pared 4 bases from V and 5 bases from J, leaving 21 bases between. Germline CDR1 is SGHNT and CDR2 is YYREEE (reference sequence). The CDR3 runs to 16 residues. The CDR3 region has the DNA TGTGCCAGCAGCCCGGGCCTCCGGGGTCCTGGGGAGACCCAGTACTTC. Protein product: CASSPGLRGPGETQYF. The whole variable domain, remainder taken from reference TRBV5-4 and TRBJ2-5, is ETGVTQSPTHLIKTRGQQVTLRCSSQSGHNTVSWYQQALGQGPQFIFQYYREEENGRGNFPPRFSGLQFPNYSSELNVNALELDDSALYLCASSPGLRGPGETQYFGPGTRLLVL.

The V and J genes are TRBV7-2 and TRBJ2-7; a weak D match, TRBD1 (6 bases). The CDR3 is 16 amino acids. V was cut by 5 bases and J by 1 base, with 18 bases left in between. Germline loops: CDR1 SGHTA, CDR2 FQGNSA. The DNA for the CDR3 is TGTGCCAGCAGCCCGAATACAGGGTATCGATCCTACGAGCAGTACTTC. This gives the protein CASSPNTGYRSYEQYF.

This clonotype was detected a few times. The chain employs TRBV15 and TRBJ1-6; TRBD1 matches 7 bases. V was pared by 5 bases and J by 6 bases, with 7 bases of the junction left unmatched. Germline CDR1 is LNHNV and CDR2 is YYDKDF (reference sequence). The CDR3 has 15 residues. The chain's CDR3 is CATSFGTVTNSPLHF. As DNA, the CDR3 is TGTGCCACCAGCTTCGGGACAGTTACTAATTCACCCCTCCACTTT.

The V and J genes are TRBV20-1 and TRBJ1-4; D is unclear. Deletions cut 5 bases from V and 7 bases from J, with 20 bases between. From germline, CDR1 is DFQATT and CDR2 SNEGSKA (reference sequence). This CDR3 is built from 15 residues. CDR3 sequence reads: CSAARYRGGSEKLFF. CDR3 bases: TGCAGTGCTGCCCGCTACCGAGGAGGGAGTGAAAAACTGTTTTTT.